A single TCR beta chain is shown here with its context. The data derive from a study of cytomegalovirus exposure and HLA in healthy donors. Germline CDR1 is LGHNA and CDR2 is YNFKEQ. The CDR3 is 15 residues long. V dropped 4 bases and J dropped 7; count of bases not matched to a gene: 9. PCR amplification relied on 60 Vbeta primers (plus 13 Jbeta primers). Libraries were prepared by immunoSEQ multiplex PCR; TCRdb keeps only in-frame clonotypes and omits some of them. Its listing shows 150,000 or so clones. The sequencing input was PBMCs. The source of this sequence is a woman between 45 and 65 years old in good health and CMV-seronegative. The J gene is TRBJ2-1, the V gene TRBV4-2; 8 bases fit TRBD2. CDR3: CASSRAGGAINEQFF. As DNA, the CDR3 is TGTGCCAGCAGCCGCGCCGGGGGGGCCATTAATGAGCAGTTCTTC.